These 5 T cell receptor beta chains were all obtained from the same sample, sequenced in a study of T cell repertoires in cytomegalovirus infection. For these receptors, no antigen is known. TCRdb re-analysed the reads in MiXCR, keeping a single row per CDR3 protein. Of approximately 83,000 distinct CDR3 sequences listed, under 30% were seen once; the top ten hold approximately 53%. Sample: CD8+ T cells from cultured PBMCs, taken from culture after CMV antigen stimulation. The receptor set was obtained from a human donor in good health (CMV status not recorded). Some clones in this sample may be carry-over from other donors' samples.

This clonotype has ten or more counts. Written as DNA, the CDR3 is TGTGCCAGCAGTTTATCAGGGGTAGGTGAGCAGTTCTTC. It specifies CASSLSGVGEQFF. The genes are TRBV7-9 and TRBJ2-1, with a possible D match to TRBD1 (6 bases). This CDR3 is 13 amino acids long. The germline V and J ends were trimmed by 6 bases and 9 bases, with 15 bases remaining between them. Germline loops: CDR1 SEHNR, CDR2 FQNEAQ (reference sequence).

There are many counts of this clonotype. CDR3: CAISEGDSPSTDTQYF. Here the CDR3 DNA reads TGTGCCATCAGTGAGGGGGACAGTCCTAGCACAGATACGCAGTATTTT. The chain joins TRBV10-3 to TRBJ2-3; 7 bases map to TRBD1. Losses at the gene ends were 2 bases for V and 0 bases for J; bases not matched to a gene: 5. This CDR3 contains 16 residues. Germline CDR1 ENHRY, CDR2 SYGVKD.

The V and J genes are TRBV5-6 and TRBJ1-6; possibly TRBD1 for D (5 bases). V lost 1 base and J 17 bases, leaving 13 bases between the germline ends. Germline CDR1 and CDR2: SGHDT and YYEEEE. The CDR3 is made up of 12 amino acids. DNA of the CDR3: TGTGCCAGCAGCTTGTACGGGACTAGTATCCACTTT. Translated: CASSLYGTSIHF.

The count of this clonotype is one. This rearrangement joins TRBV7-3 to TRBJ2-3; no definite D call. CDR1 is SGHTA and CDR2 is FQGTGA in the germline V gene. The CDR3 is 14 amino acids. Trimming took off 1 base at V and 1 base at J, with 6 bases between the two ends. This chain's CDR3 is CASSLSDRTDTQYF. The CDR3 DNA reads as TGTGCCAGCAGCTTAAGCGACCGCACAGATACGCAGTATTTT. Looking up the rest from reference TRBV7-3 and TRBJ2-3 gives the full variable domain: GAGVSQTPSNKVTEKGKYVELRCDPISGHTALYWYRQSLGQGPEFLIYFQGTGAADDSGLPNDRFFAVRPEGSVSTLKIQRTERGDSAVYLCASSLSDRTDTQYFGPGTRLTVL.

Ten or more counts support this clonotype. The chain couples TRBV7-9 to TRBJ2-5; D is perhaps TRBD2 (7 bases). V gave up 7 bases and J gave up 4 bases, with 16 bases separating them. The CDR3 loop spans 14 amino acids. The germline V gene has CDR1 SEHNR and CDR2 FQNEAQ (reference sequence). The CDR3 bases are TGTGCCAGCAACGCTGGGCGGGGGCTAGAGACCCAGTACTTC. The encoded protein is CASNAGRGLETQYF.